This paragraph covers one T cell receptor beta chain sequence. The data belong to a study of blood T cell repertoires in COVID-19. Across the study: Samples representing acute and convalescent COVID-19 were sourced from the United States, Italy and Spain. From T cells, B-cell-depleted T cells, or PBMCs came the material, which was cDNA or gDNA.

How the authors handled the data: Amplification with reference gene primers provided the estimates of nucleated cell counts. Measured with immunoSEQ multiplex PCR; TCRdb has only the in-frame clones, and not every one. The V and J calls and the clone size are those of that table, but D and trimming were determined from the DNA. The sample shows under 250,000 clones, around 88% of them seen only once. Material: peripheral blood. The clonotype originates from a man between 50 and 59 years old with active or convalescent COVID-19.

The CDR3: CASSVERTDTQYF. The CDR3 nucleotides read TGTGCCAGCAGCGTAGAGCGCACAGATACGCAGTATTTT. The V call is TRBV9, the J call TRBJ2-3; D ambiguous. The V end lost 0 bases, the J end lost 1 base, and 3 bases lay between the germline ends. This CDR3 region has 13 residues. Per the germline V gene, CDR1 is SGDLS and CDR2 is YYNGEE.